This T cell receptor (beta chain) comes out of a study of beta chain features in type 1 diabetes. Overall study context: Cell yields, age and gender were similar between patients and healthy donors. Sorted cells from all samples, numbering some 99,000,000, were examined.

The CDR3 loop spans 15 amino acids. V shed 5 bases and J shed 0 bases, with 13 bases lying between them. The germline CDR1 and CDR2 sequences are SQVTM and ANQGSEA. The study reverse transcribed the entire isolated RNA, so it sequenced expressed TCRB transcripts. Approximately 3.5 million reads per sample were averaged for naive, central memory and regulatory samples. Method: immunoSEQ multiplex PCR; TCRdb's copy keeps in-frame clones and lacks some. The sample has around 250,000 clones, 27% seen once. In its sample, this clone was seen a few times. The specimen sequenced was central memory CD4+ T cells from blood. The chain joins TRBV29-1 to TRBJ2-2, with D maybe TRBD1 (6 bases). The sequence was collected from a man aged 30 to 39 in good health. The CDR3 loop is CSVRRPGANTGELFF. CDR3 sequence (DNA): TGCAGCGTTCGAAGGCCAGGGGCGAACACCGGGGAGCTGTTTTTT.